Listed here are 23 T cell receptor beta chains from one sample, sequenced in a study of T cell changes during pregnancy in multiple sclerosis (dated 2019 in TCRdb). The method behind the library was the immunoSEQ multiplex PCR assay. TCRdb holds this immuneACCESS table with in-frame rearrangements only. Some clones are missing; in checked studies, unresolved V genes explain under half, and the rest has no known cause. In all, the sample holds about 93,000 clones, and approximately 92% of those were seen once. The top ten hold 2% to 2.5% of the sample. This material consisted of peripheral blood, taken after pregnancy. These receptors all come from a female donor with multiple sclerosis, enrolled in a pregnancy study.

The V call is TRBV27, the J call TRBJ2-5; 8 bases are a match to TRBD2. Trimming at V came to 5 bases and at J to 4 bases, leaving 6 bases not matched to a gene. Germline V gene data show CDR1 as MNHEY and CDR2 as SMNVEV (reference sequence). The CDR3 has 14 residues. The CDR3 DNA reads TGTGCCAGCAGTCCGATAGCGGGACTAGAGACCCAGTACTTC. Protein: CASSPIAGLETQYF.

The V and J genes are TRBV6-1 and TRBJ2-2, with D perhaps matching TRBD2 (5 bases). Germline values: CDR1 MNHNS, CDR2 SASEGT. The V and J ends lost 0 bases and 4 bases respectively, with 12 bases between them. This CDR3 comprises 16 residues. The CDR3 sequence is CASSEAWTYTTGELFF. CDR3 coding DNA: TGTGCCAGCAGTGAAGCTTGGACTTACACCACCGGGGAGCTGTTTTTT.

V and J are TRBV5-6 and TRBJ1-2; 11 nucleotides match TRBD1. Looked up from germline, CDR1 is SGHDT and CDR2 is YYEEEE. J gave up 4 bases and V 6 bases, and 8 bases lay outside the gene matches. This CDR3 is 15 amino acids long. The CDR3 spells CASIRTGGPSYGYTF. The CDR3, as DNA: TGTGCCAGCATCAGGACAGGGGGCCCTTCCTATGGCTACACCTTC.

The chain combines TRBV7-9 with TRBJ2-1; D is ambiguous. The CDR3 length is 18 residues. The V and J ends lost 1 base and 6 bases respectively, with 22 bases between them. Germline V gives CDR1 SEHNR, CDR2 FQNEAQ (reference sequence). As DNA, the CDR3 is TGTGCCAGCAGCTTAGGAAATGGTCGCGTACGCTTTAGCAATGAGCAGTTCTTC. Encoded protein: CASSLGNGRVRFSNEQFF.

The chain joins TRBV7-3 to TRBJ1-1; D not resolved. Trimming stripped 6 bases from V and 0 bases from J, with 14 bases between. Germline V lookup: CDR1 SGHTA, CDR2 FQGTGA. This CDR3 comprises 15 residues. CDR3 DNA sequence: TGTGCCAGCAGGGCGGCGGGAGGGATGAACACTGAAGCTTTCTTT. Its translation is CASRAAGGMNTEAFF.

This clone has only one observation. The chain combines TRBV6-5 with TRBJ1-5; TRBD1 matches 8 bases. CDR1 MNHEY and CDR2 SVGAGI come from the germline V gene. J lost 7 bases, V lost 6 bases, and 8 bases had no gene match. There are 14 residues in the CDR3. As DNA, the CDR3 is TGTGCCAGCAGCCTAACAGGGGGTGGACAGCCCCAGCATTTT. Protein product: CASSLTGGGQPQHF.

Here the CDR3 reads CASSLSIGSSYEQYF. CDR3 DNA sequence: TGTGCCAGCAGCTTAAGCATCGGGAGCTCCTACGAGCAGTACTTC. The chain employs TRBV7-8 and TRBJ2-7; a weak D match, TRBD2 (6 bases). Per germline, CDR1 SGHVS and CDR2 FQNEAQ. The V gene lost 2 bases and the J gene lost 0 bases, with 11 bases spanning the gap. The CDR3 spans 15 residues.

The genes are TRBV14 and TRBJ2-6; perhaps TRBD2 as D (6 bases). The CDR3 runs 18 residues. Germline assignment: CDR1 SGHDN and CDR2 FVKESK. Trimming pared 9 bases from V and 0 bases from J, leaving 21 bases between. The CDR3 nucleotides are TGTGCCAGTAGCGTATTAACCGGGACTCCCTCTGGGGCCAACGTCCTGACTTTC. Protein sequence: CASSVLTGTPSGANVLTF.

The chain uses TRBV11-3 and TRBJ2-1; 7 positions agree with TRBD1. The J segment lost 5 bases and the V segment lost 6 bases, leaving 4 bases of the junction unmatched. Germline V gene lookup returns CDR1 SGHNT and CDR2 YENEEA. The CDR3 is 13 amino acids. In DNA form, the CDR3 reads TGTGCCAGCAGGTTACAGGGGAACAATGAGCAGTTCTTC. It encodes CASRLQGNNEQFF. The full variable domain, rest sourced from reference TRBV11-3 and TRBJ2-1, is EAGVVQSPRYKIIEKKQPVAFWCNPISGHNTLYWYLQNLGQGPELLIRYENEEAVDDSQLPKDRFSAERLKGVDSTLKIQPAELGDSAVYLCASRLQGNNEQFFGPGTRLTVL.

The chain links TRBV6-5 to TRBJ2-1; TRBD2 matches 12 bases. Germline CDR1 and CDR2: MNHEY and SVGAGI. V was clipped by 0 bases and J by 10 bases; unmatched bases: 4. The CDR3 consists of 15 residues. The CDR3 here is CASSYSTSGRGEQFF. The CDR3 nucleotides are TGTGCCAGCAGTTACTCGACTAGCGGGAGAGGAGAGCAGTTCTTC.

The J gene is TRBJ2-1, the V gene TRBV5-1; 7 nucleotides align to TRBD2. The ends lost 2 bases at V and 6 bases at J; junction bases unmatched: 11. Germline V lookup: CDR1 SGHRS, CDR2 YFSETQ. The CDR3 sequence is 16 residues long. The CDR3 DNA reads TGCGCCAGCAGCTTAGACCCGACTAGCCGAAGCAATGAGCAGTTCTTC. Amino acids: CASSLDPTSRSNEQFF.

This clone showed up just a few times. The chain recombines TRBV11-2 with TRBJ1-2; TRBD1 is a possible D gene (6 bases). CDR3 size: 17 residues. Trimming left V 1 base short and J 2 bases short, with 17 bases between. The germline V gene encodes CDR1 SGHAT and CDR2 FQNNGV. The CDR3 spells CASSLAAGHRANYGYTF. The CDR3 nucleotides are TGTGCCAGCAGCTTAGCCGCGGGCCACAGGGCCAACTATGGCTACACCTTC.

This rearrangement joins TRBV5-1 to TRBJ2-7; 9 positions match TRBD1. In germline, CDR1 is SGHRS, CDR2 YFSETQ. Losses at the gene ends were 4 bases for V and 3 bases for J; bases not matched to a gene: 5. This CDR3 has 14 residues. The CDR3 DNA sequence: TGCGCCAGCAGCGGTAGACAGGGGGACTACGAGCAGTACTTC. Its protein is CASSGRQGDYEQYF.

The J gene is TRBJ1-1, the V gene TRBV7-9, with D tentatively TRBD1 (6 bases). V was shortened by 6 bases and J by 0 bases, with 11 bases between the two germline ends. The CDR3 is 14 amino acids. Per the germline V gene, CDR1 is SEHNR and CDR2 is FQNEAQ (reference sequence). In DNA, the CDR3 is TGTGCCAGCAGGCCAGGGGTTATGAACACTGAAGCTTTCTTT. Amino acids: CASRPGVMNTEAFF. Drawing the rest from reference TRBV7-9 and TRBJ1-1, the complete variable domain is DTGVSQNPRHKITKRGQNVTFRCDPISEHNRLYWYRQTLGQGPEFLTYFQNEAQLEKSRLLSDRFSAERPKGSFSTLEIQRTEQGDSAMYLCASRPGVMNTEAFFGQGTRLTVV.

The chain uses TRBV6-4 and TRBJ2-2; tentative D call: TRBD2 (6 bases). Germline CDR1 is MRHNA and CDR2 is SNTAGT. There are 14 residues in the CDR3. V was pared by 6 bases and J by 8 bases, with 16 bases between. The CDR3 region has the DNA TGTGCCAGCAGCAGGGACTCGTCGTCGGGGGAGCTGTTTTTT. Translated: CASSRDSSSGELFF.

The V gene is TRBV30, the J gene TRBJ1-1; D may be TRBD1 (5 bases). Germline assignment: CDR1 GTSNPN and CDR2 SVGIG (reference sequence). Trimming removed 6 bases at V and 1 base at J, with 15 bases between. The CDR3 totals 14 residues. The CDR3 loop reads CACGRGWGNTEAFF. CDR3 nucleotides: TGTGCCTGCGGGCGGGGCTGGGGGAACACTGAAGCTTTCTTT.

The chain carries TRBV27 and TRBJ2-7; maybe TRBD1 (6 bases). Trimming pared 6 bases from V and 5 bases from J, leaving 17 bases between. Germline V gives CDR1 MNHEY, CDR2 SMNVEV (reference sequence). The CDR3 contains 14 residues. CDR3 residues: CASRLDRRSNEQYF. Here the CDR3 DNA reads TGTGCCAGCAGGCTAGACAGGAGGAGCAACGAGCAGTACTTC.

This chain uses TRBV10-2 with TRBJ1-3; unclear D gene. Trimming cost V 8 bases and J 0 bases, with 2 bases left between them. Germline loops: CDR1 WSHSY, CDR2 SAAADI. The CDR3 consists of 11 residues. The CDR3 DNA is TGCGCCAGCTACTCTGGAAACACCATATATTTT. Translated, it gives CASYSGNTIYF.

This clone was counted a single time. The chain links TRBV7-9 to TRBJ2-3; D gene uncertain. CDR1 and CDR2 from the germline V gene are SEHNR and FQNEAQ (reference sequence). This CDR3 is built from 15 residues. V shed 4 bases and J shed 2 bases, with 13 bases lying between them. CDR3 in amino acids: CASSSLFENTDTQYF. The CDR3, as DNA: TGTGCCAGCAGCTCCCTGTTTGAGAACACAGATACGCAGTATTTT.

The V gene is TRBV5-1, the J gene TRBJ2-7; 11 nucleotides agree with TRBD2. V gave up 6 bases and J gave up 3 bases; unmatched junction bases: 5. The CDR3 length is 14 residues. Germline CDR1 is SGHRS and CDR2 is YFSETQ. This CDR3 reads CASNTGTSGYEQYF. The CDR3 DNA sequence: TGCGCCAGCAACACCGGGACTAGCGGCTACGAGCAGTACTTC.

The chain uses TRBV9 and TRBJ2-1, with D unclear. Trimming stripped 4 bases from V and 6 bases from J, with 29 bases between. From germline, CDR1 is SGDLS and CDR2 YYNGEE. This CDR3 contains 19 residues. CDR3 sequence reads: CASSPSVTTRFGPPNEQFF. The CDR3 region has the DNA TGTGCCAGCAGCCCCTCCGTGACGACCAGGTTCGGTCCCCCCAATGAGCAGTTCTTC.

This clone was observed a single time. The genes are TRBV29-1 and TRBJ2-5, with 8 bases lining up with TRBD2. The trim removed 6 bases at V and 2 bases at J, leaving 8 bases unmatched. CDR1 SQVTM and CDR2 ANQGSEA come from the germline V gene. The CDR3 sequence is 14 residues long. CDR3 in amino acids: CSVAGGLGQETQYF. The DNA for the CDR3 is TGCAGCGTGGCGGGGGGTTTAGGGCAAGAGACCCAGTACTTC.

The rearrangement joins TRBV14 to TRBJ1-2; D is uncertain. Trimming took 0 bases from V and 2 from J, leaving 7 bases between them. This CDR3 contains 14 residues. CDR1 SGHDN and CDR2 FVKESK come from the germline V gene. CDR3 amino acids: CASSQEYRNYGYTF. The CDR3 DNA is TGTGCCAGCAGCCAAGAATACAGAAACTATGGCTACACCTTC.